The T cell receptor (beta chain) under discussion was sequenced for a study of CXCR3-negative and CXCR3-positive naive CD8 T cells. Study-wide points: Diversity proved comparably high across both naive subsets and much lower in memory CD8+ cells.

This CDR3 comprises 16 residues. CDR1 and CDR2 (germline): SQVTM, ANQGSEA. Concerning this clonotype: Its antigen is undetermined.

The method, 5' RACE with UMI labels, was used to prepare the TRB cDNA libraries. Reprocessing the 5' RACE reads, TCRdb reports a single entry for every CDR3 protein and omits DNA. The sample has 69,000 or so distinct CDR3 sequences, and its top ten clones hold about 1.5%. This clonotype was sampled from a human donor in good health. Some clones in this sample may be carry-over from other donors' samples. The sequencing sample was made of naive CXCR3- CD8+ T cells from blood. Subset given: CD45RO-CCR7+CD27+CD95- naive CD8+ T cells lacking CXCR3 (TNR3-). The chain links TRBV29-1 to TRBJ2-1. The CDR3 sequence: CSVEATDRGSYNEQFF.